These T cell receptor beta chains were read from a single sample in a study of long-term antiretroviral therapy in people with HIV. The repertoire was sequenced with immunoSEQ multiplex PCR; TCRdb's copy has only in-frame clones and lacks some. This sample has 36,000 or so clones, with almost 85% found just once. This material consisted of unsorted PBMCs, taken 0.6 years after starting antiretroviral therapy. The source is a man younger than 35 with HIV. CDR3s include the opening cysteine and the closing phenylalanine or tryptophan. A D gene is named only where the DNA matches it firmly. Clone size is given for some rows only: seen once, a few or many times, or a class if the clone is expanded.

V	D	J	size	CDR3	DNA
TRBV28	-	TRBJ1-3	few	CASRPTGVSGNTIYF	TGTGCCAGCAGGCCTACAGGAGTTTCTGGAAACACCATATATTTT
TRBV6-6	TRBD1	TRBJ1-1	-	CASSPSTGALGTEAFF	TGTGCCAGCAGTCCATCTACAGGGGCTTTGGGCACTGAAGCTTTCTTT
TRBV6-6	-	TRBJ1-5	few	CASSSGPNQPQHF	TGTGCCAGCAGCTCCGGACCCAATCAGCCCCAGCATTTT
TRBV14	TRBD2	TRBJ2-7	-	CASSHMTSGVYEQYF	TGTGCCAGCAGCCATATGACTAGCGGGGTCTACGAGCAGTACTTC
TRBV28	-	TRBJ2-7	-	CASSATGRSGGEQYF	TGTGCCAGCAGTGCCACAGGGAGGAGCGGTGGCGAGCAGTACTTC
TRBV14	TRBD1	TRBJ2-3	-	CASSHTGVDTQYF	TGTGCCAGCAGCCATACAGGGGTAGATACGCAGTATTTT
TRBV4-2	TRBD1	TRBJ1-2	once	CASSPDRGDYTF	TGTGCCAGCAGCCCCGACAGGGGTGACTACACCTTC
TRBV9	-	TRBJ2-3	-	CASSSGRPRTDTQYF	TGTGCCAGCAGCTCAGGACGGCCGCGGACAGATACGCAGTATTTT
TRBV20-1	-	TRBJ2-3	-	CSARSPDTQYF	TGCAGTGCTAGAAGTCCGGATACGCAGTATTTT
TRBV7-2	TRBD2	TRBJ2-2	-	CASSSQVAGGGELFF	TGTGCCAGCAGCTCACAGGTAGCGGGAGGAGGTGAGCTGTTTTTT
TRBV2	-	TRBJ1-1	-	CASRPRGVGGTEAFF	TGTGCCAGCAGACCTCGGGGAGTGGGTGGCACTGAAGCTTTCTTT
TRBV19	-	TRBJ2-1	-	CASSIVTGPYNEQFF	TGTGCCAGTAGTATAGTTACGGGTCCATACAATGAGCAGTTCTTC
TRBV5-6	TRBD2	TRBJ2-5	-	CASFTQRGGFQETQYF	TGTGCCAGCTTCACCCAAAGGGGAGGGTTTCAAGAGACCCAGTACTTC
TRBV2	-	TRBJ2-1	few	CASSDRAVQFF	TGTGCCAGCAGTGACAGGGCGGTGCAGTTCTTC
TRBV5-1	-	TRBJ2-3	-	CASSWQGSTDTQYF	TGCGCCAGCAGCTGGCAGGGCAGCACAGATACGCAGTATTTT
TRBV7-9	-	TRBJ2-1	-	CASSPTTYNEQFF	TGTGCCAGCAGCCCAACTACCTACAATGAGCAGTTCTTC
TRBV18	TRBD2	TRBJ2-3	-	CASSRTSGSVGSTDTQYF	TGTGCCAGCTCACGGACTAGCGGGAGTGTCGGTAGTACAGATACGCAGTATTTT
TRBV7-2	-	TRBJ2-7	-	CASSPDVNSYEQYF	TGTGCCAGCAGCCCTGACGTCAACTCCTACGAGCAGTACTTC
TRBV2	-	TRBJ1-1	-	CASSDEVTEAFF	TGTGCCAGCAGTGATGAGGTCACTGAAGCTTTCTTT
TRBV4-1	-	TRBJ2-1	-	CASSQEGTYNEQFF	TGCGCCAGCAGCCAGGAAGGAACCTACAATGAGCAGTTCTTC
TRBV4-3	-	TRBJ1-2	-	CASSQGGGGNGYTF	TGCGCCAGCAGCCAAGGGGGAGGCGGAAATGGCTACACCTTC
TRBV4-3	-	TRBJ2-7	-	CASSHDALGGKHLHPDYEQYF	TGCGCCAGCAGCCACGACGCTTTGGGAGGCAAACACTTACACCCTGACTACGAGCAGTACTTC
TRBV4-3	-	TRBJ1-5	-	CASSQGVTPYSNQPQHF	TGCGCCAGCAGCCAAGGGGTGACACCGTATAGCAATCAGCCCCAGCATTTT
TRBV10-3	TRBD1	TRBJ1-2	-	CAISRQGASYGYTF	TGTGCCATCAGTCGACAGGGGGCCAGCTATGGCTACACCTTC
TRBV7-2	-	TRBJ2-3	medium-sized	CASSPDSGGTDTQYF	TGTGCCAGCAGCCCCGACAGTGGCGGCACAGATACGCAGTATTTT
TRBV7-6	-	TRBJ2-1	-	CASSTTVYNEQFF	TGTGCCAGCAGCACTACAGTCTACAATGAGCAGTTCTTC
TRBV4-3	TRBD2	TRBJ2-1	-	CASSHQSGDSGNEQFF	TGCGCCAGCAGCCATCAGAGCGGGGATAGCGGGAATGAGCAGTTCTTC
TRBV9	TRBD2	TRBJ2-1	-	CASSVATSGRFEGNEQFF	TGTGCCAGCAGCGTAGCTACTAGCGGGAGGTTTGAGGGCAATGAGCAGTTCTTC
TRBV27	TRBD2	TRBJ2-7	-	CASSPGLAGVNEQYF	TGTGCCAGCAGCCCGGGACTAGCGGGAGTGAACGAGCAGTACTTC
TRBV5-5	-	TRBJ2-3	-	CASLLDTDTQYF	TGTGCCAGCTTACTAGACACAGATACGCAGTATTTT
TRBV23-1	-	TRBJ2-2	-	CASSQLGLTGELFF	TGCGCCAGCAGTCAACTCGGATTAACCGGGGAGCTGTTTTTT